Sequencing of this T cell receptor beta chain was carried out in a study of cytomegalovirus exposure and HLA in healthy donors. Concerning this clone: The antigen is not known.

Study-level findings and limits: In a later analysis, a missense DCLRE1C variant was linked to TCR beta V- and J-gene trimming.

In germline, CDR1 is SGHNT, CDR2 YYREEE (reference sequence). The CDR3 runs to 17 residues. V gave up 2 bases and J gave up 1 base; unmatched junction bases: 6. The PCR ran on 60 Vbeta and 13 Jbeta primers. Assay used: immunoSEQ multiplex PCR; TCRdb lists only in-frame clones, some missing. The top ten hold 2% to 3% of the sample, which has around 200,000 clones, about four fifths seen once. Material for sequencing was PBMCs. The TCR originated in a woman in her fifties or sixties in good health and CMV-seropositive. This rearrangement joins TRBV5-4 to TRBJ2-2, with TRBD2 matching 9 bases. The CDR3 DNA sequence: TGTGCCAGCAGCTTCCCCAGCGGGGGGCGGAACACCGGGGAGCTGTTTTTT. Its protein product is CASSFPSGGRNTGELFF. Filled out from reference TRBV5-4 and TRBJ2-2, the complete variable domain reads ETGVTQSPTHLIKTRGQQVTLRCSSQSGHNTVSWYQQALGQGPQFIFQYYREEENGRGNFPPRFSGLQFPNYSSELNVNALELDDSALYLCASSFPSGGRNTGELFFGEGSRLTVL.